Below, one T cell receptor beta chain is given with its context. This specimen belongs to a study of blood T cell repertoires in COVID-19. Study-level background: There were acute and convalescent COVID-19 samples, and they came from the United States, Italy and Spain. The cDNA or gDNA used as material had been derived from T cells, B-cell-depleted T cells, or PBMCs.

Germline CDR1 MNHEY, CDR2 SVGAGI. V was pared by 2 bases and J by 2 bases, with 12 bases between. CDR3 size: 16 residues. In the authors' methods: Nucleated cell number was recorded as an estimate derived from reference gene primer amplification. Clones were read by immunoSEQ multiplex PCR, and TCRdb kept only the in-frame ones, dropping some. That table is the source of V, J and clone size, and D and trimming were worked out from the DNA. The table includes approximately 200,000 clones, roughly 84% detected once. Participants were aged about 18 to 100 years, lived in around 22 US areas, and enrolled virtually.

The chain is built from TRBV6-5 and TRBJ1-4; no firm D call. Source material: PBMCs or T cells enriched from blood (not recorded which). This receptor was identified in a man aged 35 to 55 who had recovered from COVID-19. In DNA form, the CDR3 reads TGTGCCAGCAGTTACGGGTTGGCGGCGACTAATGAAAAACTGTTTTTT. Translation: CASSYGLAATNEKLFF.